Listed here are 15 T cell receptor beta chains from one sample, sequenced in a study of T-cell memory formation after mild COVID-19. From the 5' RACE reads, TCRdb called clonotypes with MiXCR, one entry per CDR3 protein. The sample has about 560,000 distinct CDR3 sequences, approximately 15% seen once. Sequencing used PBMCs or a T cell subset sorted from them (not recorded which). Receptor source: an adult woman who had mild COVID-19 (a few samples of this study predate the infection). Cell type and time point are not known.

This clonotype was observed a few times. V gene TRBV27 combines with J gene TRBJ1-1; TRBD1 matches 9 bases. The V gene end was trimmed by 5 bases and the J gene end by 1 base; junction bases not matched to a gene: 8. The V gene's germline CDR1 is MNHEY and CDR2 SMNVEV (reference sequence). This CDR3 has 16 residues. CDR3 amino acids: CASSKLRQGGNTEAFF. DNA for the CDR3: TGTGCCAGCAGTAAACTCCGACAGGGGGGGAACACTGAAGCTTTCTTT.

This sequence joins TRBV7-2 and TRBJ2-7; 9 bases agree with TRBD1. Germline assignment: CDR1 SGHTA and CDR2 FQGNSA. This CDR3 region has 15 residues. The junction had 7 bases not matched to a gene; V was cut back by 4 bases and J by 3 bases. This CDR3 reads CASSSVGTGIYEQYF. CDR3 nucleotide sequence: TGTGCCAGCAGCTCGGTGGGGACAGGGATCTACGAGCAGTACTTC.

The table lists this clonotype with many counts. The genes are TRBV5-1 and TRBJ2-1; 11 bases align to TRBD2. The CDR3 extends over 15 amino acids. V was pared by 4 bases and J by 15 bases, with 15 bases of the junction left unmatched. Germline-derived CDR1 and CDR2 are SGHRS and YFSETQ. DNA for the CDR3: TGCGCCAGCAGCCAAGGACTAGCGGGTGGATCCGATCGGTTCTTC. Translating gives CASSQGLAGGSDRFF. Using reference TRBV5-1 and TRBJ2-1 for the parts outside the CDR3, the full variable domain is KAGVTQTPRYLIKTRGQQVTLSCSPISGHRSVSWYQQTPGQGLQFLFEYFSETQRNKGNFPGRFSGRQFSNSRSEMNVSTLELGDSALYLCASSQGLAGGSDRFFGPGTRLTVL.

V is TRBV3-1 and J is TRBJ2-3, with 8 bases matching TRBD2. The CDR3 runs to 16 residues. Looked up from germline, CDR1 is LGHDT and CDR2 is YNNKEL (reference sequence). Trimming cost V 3 bases and J 1 base; bases outside gene matches: 6. The CDR3 DNA reads TGTGCCAGCAGCCAGAGAAGCGGGGGCCGCACAGATACGCAGTATTTT. Translating it yields CASSQRSGGRTDTQYF.

The rearrangement joins TRBV12-3 or TRBV12-4 to TRBJ2-1, with D possibly TRBD2 on 6 matching bases. Trimming shortened V by 3 bases and J by 3 bases, and 12 bases separated the two germline ends. The CDR3 loop spans 15 amino acids. The CDR3 sequence is CASSFSRGNYNEQFF. For the CDR3, the DNA is TGTGCCAGCAGTTTTAGCCGGGGGAACTACAATGAGCAGTTCTTC.

This clonotype has just a few counts. CDR3: CASSYSNLGTSGYTF. CDR3 in DNA: TGTGCCAGCAGTTACTCGAATCTAGGGACCTCTGGCTACACCTTC. V is TRBV6-5 and J is TRBJ1-2; D is perhaps TRBD1 (5 bases). CDR3 length: 15 residues. Germline V lookup: CDR1 MNHEY, CDR2 SVGAGI. The V gene lost 0 bases and the J gene lost 7 bases, with 15 bases spanning the gap.

The V and J genes are TRBV12-3 or TRBV12-4 and TRBJ1-6; D is possibly TRBD1 (5 bases). The CDR3 extends over 11 amino acids. The V gene lost 6 bases and the J gene lost 16 bases, with 13 bases spanning the gap. The CDR3 spells CASSQKGLLHF. Here the CDR3 DNA reads TGTGCCAGCAGCCAAAAGGGACTACTCCACTTT.

The CDR3 is CSARRDQPQHF. CDR3 sequence (DNA): TGCAGTGCTAGAAGAGATCAGCCCCAGCATTTT. The chain links TRBV20-1 to TRBJ1-5; D unresolved. Trimming pared 2 bases from V and 5 bases from J, leaving 4 bases between. CDR3 length equals 11 residues. Germline V gene data show CDR1 as DFQATT and CDR2 as SNEGSKA (reference sequence).

This clonotype was observed a handful of times. In nucleotides, the CDR3 is TGTGCCACCCGGGAACCAGGGACCTCAGACGAGCAGTACTTC. It codes for CATREPGTSDEQYF. The V gene is TRBV19, the J gene TRBJ2-7; either TRBD1 or TRBD2 may supply D (5 bases each). Per germline, CDR1 LNHDA and CDR2 SQIVND (reference sequence). V lost 10 bases and J 5 bases, leaving 21 bases between the germline ends. The CDR3 consists of 14 residues. Based on the CDR3 plus reference TRBV19 and TRBJ2-7, the full variable domain is DGGITQSPKYLFRKEGQNVTLSCEQNLNHDAMYWYRQDPGQGLRLIYYSQIVNDFQKGDIAEGYSVSREKKESFPLTVTSAQKNPTAFYLCATREPGTSDEQYFGPGTRLTVT.

The table lists this clonotype with many counts. The V call is TRBV24-1, the J call TRBJ2-2; possibly TRBD1 for D (6 bases). From germline, CDR1 is KGHDR and CDR2 SFDVKD. The CDR3 length is 15 residues. The ends were cut back, 2 bases at V and 0 bases at J, with 6 bases in the middle. The CDR3 DNA reads as TGTGCCACCAGTGATTGGACAGCGAACACCGGGGAGCTGTTTTTT. It codes for CATSDWTANTGELFF.

J is TRBJ1-1 and V is TRBV2; 9 nucleotides match TRBD1. The CDR3 has 15 residues. Germline assignment: CDR1 SNHLY and CDR2 FYNNEI. The J segment lost 5 bases and the V segment lost 8 bases, leaving 12 bases of the junction unmatched. The CDR3 sequence: CASARDTGGGTEAFF. The CDR3 DNA is TGTGCCAGCGCGAGGGACACAGGGGGCGGAACTGAAGCTTTCTTT.

A few counts support this clonotype. The gene calls are TRBV29-1 and TRBJ2-3, with 7 bases fitting TRBD2. This CDR3 has 12 residues. The germline CDR1 and CDR2 sequences are SQVTM and ANQGSEA. With 4 bases clipped from V and 3 bases from J, the junction kept 1 base outside the gene matches. This CDR3 is CSVGGGTDTQYF. CDR3 bases: TGCAGCGTTGGCGGGGGAACAGATACGCAGTATTTT.

The gene calls are TRBV6-2 or TRBV6-3 and TRBJ1-1, with TRBD1 identical over 10 bases. CDR1 is MNHEY and CDR2 is SVGEGT in the germline V gene. The CDR3 covers 14 residues. The J segment lost 4 bases and the V segment lost 1 base, leaving 0 bases of the junction unmatched. The CDR3, as DNA: TGTGCCAGCAGTTACTGGGACAGGGGCACTGAAGCTTTCTTT. Protein sequence: CASSYWDRGTEAFF.

In this sample, this clonotype turned up many times. The chain is built from TRBV5-1 and TRBJ2-5, with D perhaps matching TRBD1 or TRBD2 (5 bases each). V lost 2 bases and J lost 1, with 12 bases in between. The CDR3 is 15 amino acids. CDR1 is SGHRS, CDR2 YFSETQ, per germline. The CDR3 region is CASSFVGDRQETQYF. As DNA, the CDR3 is TGCGCCAGCAGCTTTGTCGGGGACCGCCAAGAGACCCAGTACTTC.

This chain uses TRBV4-1 with TRBJ2-5; no clear D. Germline V gene data show CDR1 as MGHRA and CDR2 as YSYEKL. The V gene lost 0 bases and the J gene lost 1 base, with 9 bases spanning the gap. The CDR3 totals 15 residues. The CDR3 spells CASSQDPVSQETQYF. The CDR3 DNA sequence: TGCGCCAGCAGCCAAGATCCGGTATCCCAAGAGACCCAGTACTTC.